Listed below are T cell receptor beta chains from one sample, sequenced in a study of control samples from healthy donors and cancer patients. Libraries were prepared by immunoSEQ multiplex PCR; TCRdb keeps only in-frame clonotypes and omits some of them. The repertoire consists of about 2,400 clones, with just over 95% occurring once and the leading ten covering 1.5% to 2%. Sequencing was performed on PBMCs. These receptors all stem from a man in his 70s with head and neck cancer. The conserved cysteine and the conserved F or W are not part of the CDR3 here. Rows give clone size only sometimes, using once, few, many, or a class for an expanded clone.

size | length | V | CDR3
NA | 15 | TRBV4-1 | ASSPGTVGARYQPQH
NA | 14 | TRBV7-9 | ASSADRQIGTDTQY
NA | 12 | TRBV7-2 | ASSLDGVTYEQY
NA | 14 | TRBV5-4 | ASSLSVIGAAVGYT
NA | 9 | TRBV6-5 | AIRDGYEQY
NA | 11 | TRBV24-1 | ATRLPGDETQY
NA | 13 | TRBV7-2 | ASSLGGGRNGELF
NA | 16 | TRBV6-2/TRBV6-3 | ASSYRTSYLSGANVLT
NA | 12 | TRBV7-9 | ASSLAHRLDEAF
once | 15 | TRBV12-5 | ASGLARNLASTDTQY
NA | 10 | TRBV6-5 | ASGTGRETQY
once | 10 | TRBV7-9 | ASSLGTGELF
NA | 13 | TRBV21-1 | ASSTRGPCTDTQY
NA | 9 | TRBV6-5 | ASVLYNEQF
once | 12 | TRBV3-1/TRBV3-2 | ASSPLGGFTEAF
NA | 13 | TRBV6-2/TRBV6-3 | ASSLFSGGTDTQY
NA | 14 | TRBV15 | ATSRDRGLVGNTIY
once | 12 | TRBV19 | ASNGQGRNQPQH
NA | 9 | TRBV30 | AWSFARGAF
NA | 13 | TRBV24-1 | ATSEAGTSWDTQY
NA | 14 | TRBV3-1/TRBV3-2 | ASSQGDRGYNSPLH
NA | 12 | TRBV28 | ASSLTGDYTEAF
NA | 12 | TRBV3-1/TRBV3-2 | ASSWTGDNSPLH
NA | 11 | TRBV3-1/TRBV3-2 | ASSQRGDYGYT
NA | 10 | TRBV7-9 | AGQSFNEKLF
NA | 12 | TRBV24-1 | ATSDPGLNQPQH
once | 13 | TRBV10-3 | AISESTDGYGGYT
NA | 11 | TRBV6-2/TRBV6-3 | ASSYTDNYGYT